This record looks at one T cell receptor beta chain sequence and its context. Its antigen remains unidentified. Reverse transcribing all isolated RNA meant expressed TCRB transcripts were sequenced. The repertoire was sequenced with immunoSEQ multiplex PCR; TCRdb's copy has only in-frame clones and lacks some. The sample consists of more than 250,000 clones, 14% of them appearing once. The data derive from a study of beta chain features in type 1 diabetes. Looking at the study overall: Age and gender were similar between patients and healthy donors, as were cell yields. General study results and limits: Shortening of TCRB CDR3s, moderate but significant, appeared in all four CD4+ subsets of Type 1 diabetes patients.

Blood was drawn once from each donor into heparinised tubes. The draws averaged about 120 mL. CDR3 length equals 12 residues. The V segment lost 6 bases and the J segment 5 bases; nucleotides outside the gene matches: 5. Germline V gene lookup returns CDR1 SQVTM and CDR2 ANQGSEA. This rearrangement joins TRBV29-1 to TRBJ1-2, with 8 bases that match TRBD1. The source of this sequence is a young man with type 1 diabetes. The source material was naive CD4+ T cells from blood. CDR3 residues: CSVLTGVYGYTF. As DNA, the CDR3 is TGCAGCGTGCTGACAGGGGTTTATGGCTACACCTTC.